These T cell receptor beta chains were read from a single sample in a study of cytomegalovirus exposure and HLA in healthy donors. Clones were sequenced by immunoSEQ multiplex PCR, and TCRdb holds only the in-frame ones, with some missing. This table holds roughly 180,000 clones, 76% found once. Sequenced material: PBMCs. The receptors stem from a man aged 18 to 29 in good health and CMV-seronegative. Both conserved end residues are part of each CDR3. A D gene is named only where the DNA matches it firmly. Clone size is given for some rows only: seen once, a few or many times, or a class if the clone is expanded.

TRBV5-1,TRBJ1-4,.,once,CASSQPPQGGTNEKLFF,TGCGCCAGCAGCCAACCACCCCAGGGCGGAACTAATGAAAAACTGTTTTTT
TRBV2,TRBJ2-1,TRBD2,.,CASSSETSGRSYNEQFF,TGTGCCAGCAGCTCAGAGACTAGCGGGCGCTCCTACAATGAGCAGTTCTTC
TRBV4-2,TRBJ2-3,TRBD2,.,CASSLQQAAGGAPRATDTQYF,TGTGCCAGCAGCCTTCAGCAGGCAGCGGGAGGAGCCCCTCGGGCCACAGATACGCAGTATTTT
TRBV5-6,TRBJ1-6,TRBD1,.,CASSLGGGGSNSPLHF,TGTGCCAGCAGCTTGGGTGGAGGGGGCAGTAATTCACCCCTCCACTTT
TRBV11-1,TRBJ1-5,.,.,CASPAAPGSNQPQHF,TGTGCCAGCCCGGCCGCGCCGGGTAGCAATCAGCCCCAGCATTTT
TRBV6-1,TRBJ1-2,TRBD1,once,CASSPTGDYGYTF,TGTGCCAGCAGCCCGACAGGGGACTATGGCTACACCTTC
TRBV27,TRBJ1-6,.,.,CASSLSGRGWAYNSPLHF,TGTGCCAGCAGTTTATCAGGGCGGGGGTGGGCCTATAATTCACCCCTCCACTTT
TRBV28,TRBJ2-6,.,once,CAAMRGANVLTF,TGTGCCGCCATGCGGGGGGCCAACGTCCTGACTTTC
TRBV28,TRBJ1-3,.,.,CASSPREAGNTIYF,TGTGCCAGCAGCCCGAGGGAGGCTGGAAACACCATATATTTT
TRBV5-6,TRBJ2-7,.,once,CASSPTTAYEQYF,TGTGCCAGCAGCCCGACGACAGCCTACGAGCAGTACTTC
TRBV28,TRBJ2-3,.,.,CASYGAGDTQYF,TGTGCCAGCTATGGAGCGGGAGATACGCAGTATTTT
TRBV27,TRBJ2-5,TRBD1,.,CASSTYPRDREVWQETQYF,TGTGCCAGCAGTACATACCCCCGGGACAGGGAGGTATGGCAAGAGACCCAGTACTTC
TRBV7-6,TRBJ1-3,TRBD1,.,CASSSQSGGWGGRNTIYF,TGTGCCAGCAGCTCGCAATCAGGGGGCTGGGGGGGAAGAAACACCATATATTTT
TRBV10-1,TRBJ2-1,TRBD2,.,CASSESTLAGAPSYNEQFF,TGCGCCAGCAGTGAGTCAACGCTAGCGGGGGCCCCAAGCTACAATGAGCAGTTCTTC
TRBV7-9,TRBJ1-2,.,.,CASSRSGGYTF,TGTGCCAGCAGCCGGTCCGGTGGCTACACCTTC
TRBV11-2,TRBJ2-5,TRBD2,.,CASSLRERETQYF,TGTGCCAGCAGCTTGCGGGAGCGAGAGACCCAGTACTTC
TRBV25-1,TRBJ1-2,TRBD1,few,CASSDIEAGGAGYGYTF,TGTGCCAGCAGTGATATTGAGGCAGGGGGCGCTGGGTATGGCTACACCTTC
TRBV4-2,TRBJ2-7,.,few,CASSQSRGAASYEQYF,TGTGCCAGCAGCCAGTCTCGGGGGGCAGCGTCCTACGAGCAGTACTTC
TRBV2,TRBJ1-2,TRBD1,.,CASSELQGGYGYTF,TGTGCCAGCAGTGAATTACAGGGGGGCTATGGCTACACCTTC
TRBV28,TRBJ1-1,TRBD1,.,CASSLNRDSEAFF,TGTGCCAGCAGTTTGAATCGGGACAGCGAAGCTTTCTTT
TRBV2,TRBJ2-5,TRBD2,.,CASAPRGGSRETQYF,TGTGCCAGCGCCCCTCGGGGGGGTTCAAGGGAGACCCAGTACTTC
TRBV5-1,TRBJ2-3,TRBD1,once,CASSLEGAQPDTQYF,TGCGCCAGCAGCTTGGAGGGGGCGCAGCCTGATACGCAGTATTTT
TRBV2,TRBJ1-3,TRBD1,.,CASSEGTAGNTIYF,TGTGCCAGCAGTGAGGGGACAGCTGGAAACACCATATATTTT
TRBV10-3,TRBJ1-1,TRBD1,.,CAISEGQGASEAFF,TGTGCCATCAGTGAGGGCCAGGGGGCGTCCGAAGCTTTCTTT
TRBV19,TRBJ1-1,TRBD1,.,CASSVRGVAEAFF,TGTGCCAGTAGTGTCAGGGGGGTCGCTGAAGCTTTCTTT